Given below is one T cell receptor beta chain in context. The method was immunoSEQ multiplex PCR; TCRdb's version includes in-frame clones alone and lacks a portion of them. The repertoire includes 18,000 or so clones, 72% of them detected once, and under 25% sits in the top ten. The data belong to a study of sequential checkpoint blockade in melanoma. On the study more broadly: Patients were randomized 1:1 to nivolumab-then-ipilimumab or ipilimumab-then-nivolumab first-line. Both treatment sequences were followed by maintenance nivolumab.

Treatment defined: randomized to nivolumab then ipilimumab (arm A) or the reverse (arm B). None of the patients previously received DNA-damaging chemotherapy. From thawed PBMCs, live CD3+CD8+ cells negative for CD19 and CD56 were sorted. Trimming removed 3 bases from V and 8 bases from J, with 11 bases in between. The CDR3 contains 12 residues. Germline V gives CDR1 MGHDK, CDR2 SYGVNS. This chain links TRBV25-1 with TRBJ2-7, with D maybe TRBD1 (6 bases). The receptor was derived from a human donor with melanoma. Sequenced material: CD8+ T cells sorted from blood (inferred from file names), taken from a patient given nivolumab and ipilimumab in sequence. In nucleotides, the CDR3 is TGTGCCAGCAGTGAGGTCAGGGGACAGCAGTACTTC. Translation: CASSEVRGQQYF.